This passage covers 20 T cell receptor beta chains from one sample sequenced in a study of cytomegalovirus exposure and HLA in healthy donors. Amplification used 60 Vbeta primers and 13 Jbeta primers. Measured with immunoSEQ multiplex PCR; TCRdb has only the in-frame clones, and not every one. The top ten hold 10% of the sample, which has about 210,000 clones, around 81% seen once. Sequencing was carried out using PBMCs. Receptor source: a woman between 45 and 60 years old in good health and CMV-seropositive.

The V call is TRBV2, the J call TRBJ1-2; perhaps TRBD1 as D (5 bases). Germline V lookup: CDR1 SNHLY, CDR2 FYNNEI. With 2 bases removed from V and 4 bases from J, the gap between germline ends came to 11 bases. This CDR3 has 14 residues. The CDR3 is CASSETGVSYGYTF. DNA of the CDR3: TGTGCCAGCAGTGAAACGGGGGTTTCCTATGGCTACACCTTC.

The CDR3 sequence is CASSTDRGRGYTF. DNA of the CDR3: TGTGCCAGCAGCACAGACAGGGGTCGGGGCTACACCTTC. V is TRBV21-1 and J is TRBJ1-2; the table's D gene call, TRBD1, was not cross checked with the DNA. TRBV21-1 counts as a pseudogene. The CDR3 length is 13 residues.

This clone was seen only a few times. CDR3 protein: CARSYGRGNTIYF. The CDR3 region has the DNA TGTGCCAGAAGCTACGGCAGGGGAAACACCATATATTTT. This chain joins TRBV5-3 and TRBJ1-3; D call uncertain. TRBV5-3 is classed as an ORF, of uncertain function. The ends were cut back, 3 bases at V and 4 bases at J, with 8 bases in the middle. The CDR3 contains 13 residues.

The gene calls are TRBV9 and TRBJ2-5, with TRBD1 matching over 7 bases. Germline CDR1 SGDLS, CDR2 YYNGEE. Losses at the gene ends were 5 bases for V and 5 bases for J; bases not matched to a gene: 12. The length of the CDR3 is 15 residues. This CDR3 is CASSRTGVRGETQYF. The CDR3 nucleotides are TGTGCCAGCAGTAGAACAGGGGTGCGCGGCGAGACCCAGTACTTC.

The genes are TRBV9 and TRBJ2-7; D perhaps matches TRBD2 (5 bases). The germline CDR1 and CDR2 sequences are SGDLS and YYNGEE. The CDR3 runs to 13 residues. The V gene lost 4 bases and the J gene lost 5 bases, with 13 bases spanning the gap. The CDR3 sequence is CASSPGVINEQYF. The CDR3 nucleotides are TGTGCCAGCAGCCCCGGGGTTATCAACGAGCAGTACTTC.

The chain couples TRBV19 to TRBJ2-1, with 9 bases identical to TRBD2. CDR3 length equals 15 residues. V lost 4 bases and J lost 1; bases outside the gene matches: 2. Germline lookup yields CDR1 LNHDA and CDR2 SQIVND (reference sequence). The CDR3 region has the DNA TGTGCCAGTAGTAGGGCGGGGGGGTCCTACAATGAGCAGTTCTTC. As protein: CASSRAGGSYNEQFF.

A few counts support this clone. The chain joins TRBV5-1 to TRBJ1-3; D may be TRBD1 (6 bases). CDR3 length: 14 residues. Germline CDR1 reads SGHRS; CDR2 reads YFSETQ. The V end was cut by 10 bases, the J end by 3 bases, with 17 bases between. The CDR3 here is CASYSGVRGNTIYF. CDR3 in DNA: TGCGCCTCCTACTCAGGGGTTCGTGGAAACACCATATATTTT. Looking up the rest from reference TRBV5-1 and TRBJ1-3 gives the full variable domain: KAGVTQTPRYLIKTRGQQVTLSCSPISGHRSVSWYQQTPGQGLQFLFEYFSETQRNKGNFPGRFSGRQFSNSRSEMNVSTLELGDSALYLCASYSGVRGNTIYFGEGSWLTVV.

The CDR3 sequence is CASSDRAKNIQYF. The CDR3 DNA is TGTGCCAGTAGTGACAGGGCCAAAAACATTCAGTACTTC. This chain joins TRBV19 and TRBJ2-4, with D possibly matching TRBD1 (6 bases). V gave up 5 bases and J gave up 1 base, with 6 bases separating them. CDR1 LNHDA and CDR2 SQIVND come from the germline V gene (reference sequence). This CDR3 has 13 residues.

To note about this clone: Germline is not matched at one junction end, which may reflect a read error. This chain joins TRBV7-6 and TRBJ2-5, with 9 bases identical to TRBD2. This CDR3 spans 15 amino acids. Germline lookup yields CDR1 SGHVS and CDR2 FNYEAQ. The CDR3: CASSASGGYQETQHF. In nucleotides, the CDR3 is TGTGCCAGCAGCGCAAGCGGGGGGTACCAAGAGACCCAGCACTTC. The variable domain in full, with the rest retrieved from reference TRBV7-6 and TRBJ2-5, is GAGVSQSPRYKVTKRGQDVALRCDPISGHVSLYWYRQALGQGPEFLTYFNYEAQQDKSGLPNDRFSAERPEGSISTLTIQRTEQRDSAMYRCASSASGGYQETQHFGPGTRLLVL.

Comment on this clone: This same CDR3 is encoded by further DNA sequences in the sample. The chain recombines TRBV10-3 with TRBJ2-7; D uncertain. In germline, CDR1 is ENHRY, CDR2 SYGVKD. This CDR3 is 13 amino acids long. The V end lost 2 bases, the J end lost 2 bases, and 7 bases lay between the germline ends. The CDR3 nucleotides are TGTGCCATCAGTGAGGGGCAAGCCTACGAGCAGTACTTC. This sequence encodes CAISEGQAYEQYF.

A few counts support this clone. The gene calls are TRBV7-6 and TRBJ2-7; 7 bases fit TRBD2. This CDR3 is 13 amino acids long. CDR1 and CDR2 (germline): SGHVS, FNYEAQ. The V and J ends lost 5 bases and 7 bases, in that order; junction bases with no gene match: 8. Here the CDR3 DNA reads TGTGCCAGCAGCCCCGGGGGAGGGCCAGAGCAGTACTTC. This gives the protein CASSPGGGPEQYF.

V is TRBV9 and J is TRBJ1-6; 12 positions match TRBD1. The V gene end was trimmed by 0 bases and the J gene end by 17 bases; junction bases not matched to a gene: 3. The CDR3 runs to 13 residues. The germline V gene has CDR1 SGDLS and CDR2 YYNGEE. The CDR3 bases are TGTGCCAGCAGCGTAGGGGACAGGGGGCTGATCCACTTT. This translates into CASSVGDRGLIHF.

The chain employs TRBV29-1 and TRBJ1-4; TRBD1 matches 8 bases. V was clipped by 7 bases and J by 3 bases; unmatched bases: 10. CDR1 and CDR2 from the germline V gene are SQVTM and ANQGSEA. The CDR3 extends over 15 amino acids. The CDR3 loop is CSALQGVGANEKLFF. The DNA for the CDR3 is TGCAGCGCCTTACAGGGGGTAGGGGCTAATGAAAAACTGTTTTTT.

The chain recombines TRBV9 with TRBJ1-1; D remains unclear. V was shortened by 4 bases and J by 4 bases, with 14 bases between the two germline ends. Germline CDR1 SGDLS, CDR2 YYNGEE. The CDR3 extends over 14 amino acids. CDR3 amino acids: CASSIQLGSTEAFF. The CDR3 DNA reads TGTGCCAGCAGCATCCAGTTGGGGAGCACTGAAGCTTTCTTT.

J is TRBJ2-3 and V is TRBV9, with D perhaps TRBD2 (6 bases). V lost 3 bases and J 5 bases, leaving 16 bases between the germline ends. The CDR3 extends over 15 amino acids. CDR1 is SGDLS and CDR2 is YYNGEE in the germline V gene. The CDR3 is CASSDKGLAIDTQYF. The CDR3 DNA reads TGTGCCAGCAGCGATAAAGGGCTAGCGATAGATACGCAGTATTTT.

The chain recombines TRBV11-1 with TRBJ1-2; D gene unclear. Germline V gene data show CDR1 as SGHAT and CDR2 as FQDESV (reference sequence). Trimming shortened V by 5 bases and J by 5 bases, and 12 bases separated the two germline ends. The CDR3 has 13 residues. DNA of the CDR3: TGTGCCAGCAGCCGCGGGCCACGATATGGCTACACCTTC. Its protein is CASSRGPRYGYTF.

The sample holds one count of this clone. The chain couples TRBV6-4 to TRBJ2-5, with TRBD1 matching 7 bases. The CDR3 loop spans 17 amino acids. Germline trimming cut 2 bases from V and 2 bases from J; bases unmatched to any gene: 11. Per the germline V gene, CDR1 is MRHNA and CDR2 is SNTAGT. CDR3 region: CASSDPGQGVIQETQYF. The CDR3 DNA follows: TGTGCCAGCAGTGACCCCGGCCAGGGGGTAATACAAGAGACCCAGTACTTC.

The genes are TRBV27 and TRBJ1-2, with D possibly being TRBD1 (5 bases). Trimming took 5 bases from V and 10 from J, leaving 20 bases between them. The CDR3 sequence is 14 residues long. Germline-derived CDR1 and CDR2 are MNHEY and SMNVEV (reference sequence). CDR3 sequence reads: CASSPQTRDVSYTF. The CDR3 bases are TGTGCCAGCAGTCCCCAAACCAGGGATGTATCCTACACCTTC.

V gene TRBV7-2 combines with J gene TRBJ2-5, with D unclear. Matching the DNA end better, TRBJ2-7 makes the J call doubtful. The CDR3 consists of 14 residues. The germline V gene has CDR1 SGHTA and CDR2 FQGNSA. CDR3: CASSSADTDYEQYF. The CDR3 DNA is TGTGCCAGCAGCTCCGCCGACACGGACTACGAGCAGTACTTC.

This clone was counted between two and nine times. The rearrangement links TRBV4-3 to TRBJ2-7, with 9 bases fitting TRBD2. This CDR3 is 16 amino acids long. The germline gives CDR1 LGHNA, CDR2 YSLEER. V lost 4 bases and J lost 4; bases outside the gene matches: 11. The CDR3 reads CASSPSRGTSSYEQYF. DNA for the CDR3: TGCGCCAGCAGCCCGTCACGAGGGACTAGCAGTTACGAGCAGTACTTC.